Listed here is a single TCR beta chain. Its antigen is not identified. Germline CDR1 is SGHRS and CDR2 is YFSETQ. The V end was cut by 0 bases, the J end by 5 bases, with 11 bases between. This CDR3 region has 14 residues. This entry belongs to a study of OX40 agonist ivuxolimab in advanced cancers. About the study: Among those enrolled, mean age was about 63 years (range 23 to 79) and less than 90% were male. General observations from the study: CD4+ and CD8+ T cells in blood underwent clonal expansion by week 6 at 0.1 to 3.0 mg/kg. Determination of antigen specificity was not performed for the expanded peripheral T cells. Low normalized T-cell clonal expansion was additionally recorded for some nonresponders.

Only in-frame clones appear in the TCRdb table, and some are missing; sequencing was by immunoSEQ multiplex PCR. The repertoire consists of 50,000 to 70,000 clones, with about 83% occurring once and the leading ten covering roughly 0.6%. The material was CD4+ or CD8+ T cells sorted from blood, obtained in a trial of the OX40 agonist ivuxolimab. The TCR originated in an adult with an advanced solid tumor such as melanoma, head and neck, liver or kidney cancer. The rearrangement uses TRBV5-1 and TRBJ2-5; a possible D gene is TRBD2 (6 bases). For the CDR3, the DNA is TGCGCCAGCAGCTTGGGTCGCGGAGGGGAGACCCAGTACTTC. This sequence encodes CASSLGRGGETQYF.